The next 16 T cell receptor beta chains were all read from a single sample in a study of blood T cell repertoires in COVID-19. The assay was immunoSEQ multiplex PCR, and TCRdb's table has in-frame clones only and misses some. The sample has approximately 280,000 clones, approximately 88% seen once; the top ten hold about 9.8%. Sample: peripheral blood. All receptors derive from a man younger than 35 with active or convalescent COVID-19.

J is TRBJ2-1 and V is TRBV5-1, with TRBD2 identical over 10 bases. This CDR3 has 21 amino acids. Losses at the gene ends were 0 bases for V and 0 bases for J; bases not matched to a gene: 15. Looked up from germline, CDR1 is SGHRS and CDR2 is YFSETQ. The DNA of the CDR3 is TGCGCCAGCAGCTTGGCCGGTAGCAGCGGGGGGGCCGCGAGCTCCTACAATGAGCAGTTCTTC. Translated: CASSLAGSSGGAASSYNEQFF.

This clone was seen once. V gene TRBV3-1 (or the pseudogene TRBV3-2) combines with J gene TRBJ2-6; tentative D call: TRBD2 (7 bases). V was trimmed by 5 bases and J by 1 base, leaving 15 bases between them. This CDR3 has 17 amino acids. Germline values: CDR1 LGHDT, CDR2 YNNKEL (reference sequence). DNA for the CDR3: TGTGCCAGCAGCTCCACAGGGAGGGAATCTGGGGCCAACGTCCTGACTTTC. It encodes CASSSTGRESGANVLTF.

The J gene is TRBJ2-2, the V gene TRBV12-5, with D perhaps TRBD2 (6 bases). CDR1 and CDR2 from the germline V gene are LGHNT and FRNRAP. The CDR3 is 18 residues long. V lost 0 bases to trimming and J lost 3 bases, with 17 bases between them. The CDR3 coding sequence is TGTGCTAGTGGTTTGGTGGTCTTTTCAGGGAGGTACACCGGGGAGCTGTTTTTT. Its translation: CASGLVVFSGRYTGELFF.

This chain connects TRBV4-1 to TRBJ2-2; 13 bases align to TRBD2. The germline gives CDR1 MGHRA, CDR2 YSYEKL. The CDR3 loop spans 16 amino acids. Trimming cost V 4 bases and J 3 bases; bases outside gene matches: 2. The CDR3 coding sequence is TGCGCCAGCAGCCCCGGGACTAGCGGGGACACCGGGGAGCTGTTTTTT. Translating gives CASSPGTSGDTGELFF.

The V call is TRBV27, the J call TRBJ2-2; D remains unclear. Trimming took 2 bases from V and 4 from J, leaving 5 bases between them. The germline CDR1 and CDR2 sequences are MNHEY and SMNVEV (reference sequence). CDR3 length: 13 residues. CDR3 region: CASSLAVTGELFF. CDR3 DNA sequence: TGTGCCAGCAGTTTAGCGGTCACCGGGGAGCTGTTTTTT.

The chain is built from TRBV7-2 and TRBJ2-2, with 9 bases identical to TRBD2. Germline loops: CDR1 SGHTA, CDR2 FQGNSA. V was pared by 3 bases and J by 4 bases, with 3 bases of the junction left unmatched. The CDR3 contains 15 residues. The CDR3 protein is CASSFAGGVTGELFF. For the CDR3, the DNA is TGTGCCAGCAGCTTTGCGGGGGGGGTCACCGGGGAGCTGTTTTTT.

The V and J genes are TRBV6-6 and TRBJ2-3, with a possible D match to TRBD2 (5 bases). Per the germline V gene, CDR1 is MNHNY and CDR2 is SVGAGI (reference sequence). The V end lost 2 bases, the J end lost 0 bases, and 9 bases lay between the germline ends. CDR3 length: 15 residues. CDR3 protein: CASSYPGKSTDTQYF. The CDR3 nucleotides are TGTGCCAGCAGTTACCCGGGGAAGAGCACAGATACGCAGTATTTT.

The J gene is TRBJ1-6, the V gene TRBV7-9, with no clear D. With 6 bases removed from V and 0 bases from J, the gap between germline ends came to 9 bases. This CDR3 has 15 residues. Per the germline V gene, CDR1 is SEHNR and CDR2 is FQNEAQ (reference sequence). The CDR3 spells CASSKRSSYNSPLHF. The CDR3 region has the DNA TGTGCCAGCAGTAAGAGGAGCTCCTATAATTCACCCCTCCACTTT.

The genes are TRBV5-4 and TRBJ2-5; 11 bases fit TRBD1. V was pared by 2 bases and J by 5 bases, with 8 bases of the junction left unmatched. CDR1 is SGHNT and CDR2 is YYREEE in the germline V gene (reference sequence). CDR3 size: 16 residues. The CDR3 is CASSLDWTGGAETQYF. CDR3 in DNA: TGTGCCAGCAGCTTAGATTGGACAGGGGGCGCGGAGACCCAGTACTTC.

The chain is built from TRBV9 and TRBJ2-1, with 10 bases fitting TRBD1. Looked up from germline, CDR1 is SGDLS and CDR2 is YYNGEE. This CDR3 is 15 amino acids long. V was pared by 3 bases and J by 6 bases, with 6 bases of the junction left unmatched. In DNA, the CDR3 is TGTGCCAGCAGCGCCCGGGACAGGGGTAGCAATGAGCAGTTCTTC. Amino acid sequence: CASSARDRGSNEQFF. Drawing the rest from reference TRBV9 and TRBJ2-1, the complete variable domain is DSGVTQTPKHLITATGQRVTLRCSPRSGDLSVYWYQQSLDQGLQFLIQYYNGEERAKGNILERFSAQQFPDLHSELNLSSLELGDSALYFCASSARDRGSNEQFFGPGTRLTVL.

The chain combines TRBV5-8 with TRBJ1-2; D perhaps matches TRBD1 (6 bases). V lost 4 bases to trimming and J lost 1 base, with 20 bases between them. The CDR3 covers 17 residues. Germline loops: CDR1 SGHTS, CDR2 YDEGEE. CDR3 amino acids: CASSITGHSRGNYGYTF. Written as DNA, the CDR3 is TGTGCCAGCAGCATCACGGGACACTCGAGGGGTAACTATGGCTACACCTTC.

The chain uses TRBV5-4 and TRBJ2-7; TRBD2 matches 9 bases. This CDR3 is built from 15 residues. Trimming removed 0 bases from V and 2 bases from J; junction bases left unmatched: 3. CDR1 SGHNT and CDR2 YYREEE come from the germline V gene (reference sequence). This CDR3 is CASSLVASGAYEQYF. Written as DNA, the CDR3 is TGTGCCAGCAGCTTGGTGGCTAGCGGGGCCTACGAGCAGTACTTC.

The gene calls are TRBV7-2 and TRBJ1-2; TRBD1 agrees at 7 bases. The CDR3 has 13 amino acids. Per germline, CDR1 SGHTA and CDR2 FQGNSA. V trimming: 4 bases; J trimming: 2 bases; junction bases outside the gene matches: 1. The CDR3 DNA sequence: TGTGCCAGCAGCTCGGGACAGAACTATGGCTACACCTTC. Translating it yields CASSSGQNYGYTF. The whole variable domain, remainder taken from reference TRBV7-2 and TRBJ1-2, is GAGVSQSPSNKVTEKGKDVELRCDPISGHTALYWYRQSLGQGLEFLIYFQGNSAPDKSGLPSDRFSAERTGGSVSTLTIQRTQQEDSAVYLCASSSGQNYGYTFGSGTRLTVV.

The chain combines TRBV27 with TRBJ1-1, with a tentative D call TRBD1 (5 bases). The CDR3 length is 15 residues. Germline values: CDR1 MNHEY, CDR2 SMNVEV (reference sequence). The V and J ends lost 6 bases and 2 bases respectively, with 16 bases between them. The CDR3 bases are TGTGCCAGCAGCCTCGACGGGGGATCTAACACTGAAGCTTTCTTT. Amino acids: CASSLDGGSNTEAFF.

This chain connects TRBV7-2 to TRBJ2-7, with 7 bases that match TRBD2. V shed 3 bases and J 0 bases; nucleotides not matched to a gene: 2. The CDR3 contains 14 residues. From germline, CDR1 is SGHTA and CDR2 FQGNSA. The CDR3 bases are TGTGCCAGCAGCTTCGGGGGGAACTCCTACGAGCAGTACTTC. Translated: CASSFGGNSYEQYF.

This chain uses TRBV13 with TRBJ1-4, with D unresolved. CDR1 is PRHDT, CDR2 FYEKMQ, per germline (reference sequence). CDR3 length equals 13 residues. V lost 4 bases, J lost 6 bases, and 9 bases lay in between. CDR3 coding DNA: TGTGCCAGCAGCTCCGGTAGTGATGAAAAACTGTTTTTT. Its translation is CASSSGSDEKLFF. Together with reference TRBV13 and TRBJ1-4, the CDR3 gives the full variable domain: AAGVIQSPRHLIKEKRETATLKCYPIPRHDTVYWYQQGPGQDPQFLISFYEKMQSDKGSIPDRFSAQQFSDYHSELNMSSLELGDSALYFCASSSGSDEKLFFGSGTQLSVL.